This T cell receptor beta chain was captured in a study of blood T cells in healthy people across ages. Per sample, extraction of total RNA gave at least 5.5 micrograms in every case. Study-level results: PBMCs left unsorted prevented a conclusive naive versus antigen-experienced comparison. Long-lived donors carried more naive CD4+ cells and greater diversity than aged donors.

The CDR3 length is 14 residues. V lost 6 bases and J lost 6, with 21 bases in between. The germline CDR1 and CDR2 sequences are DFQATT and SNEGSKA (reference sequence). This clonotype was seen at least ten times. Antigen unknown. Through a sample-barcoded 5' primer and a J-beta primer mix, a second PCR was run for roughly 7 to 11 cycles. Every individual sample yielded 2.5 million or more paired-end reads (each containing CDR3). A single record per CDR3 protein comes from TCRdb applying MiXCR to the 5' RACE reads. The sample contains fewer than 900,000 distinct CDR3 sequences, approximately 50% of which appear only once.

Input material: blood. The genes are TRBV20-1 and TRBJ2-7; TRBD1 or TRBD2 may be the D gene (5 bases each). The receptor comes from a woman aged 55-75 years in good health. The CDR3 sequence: CSANPPGRNSEQYF. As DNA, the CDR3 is TGCAGTGCCAATCCTCCGGGACGTAACTCCGAGCAGTACTTC.